Each of the 30 T cell receptor beta chains below was sequenced from the same sample in a study of siplizumab effects on memory and regulatory T cells. Here immunoSEQ multiplex PCR was the method, and the copy in TCRdb shows in-frame clones only, minus some. There are roughly 97,000 clones in the sample; about 93% occur only once, and approximately 0.62% lies in the top ten. Source material: Tregs sorted from blood. Receptors originate from a human donor in good health.

The rearrangement joins TRBV5-1 to TRBJ1-2, with 10 bases matching TRBD1. CDR3 length equals 13 residues. V was clipped by 5 bases and J by 6 bases; unmatched bases: 4. CDR1 is SGHRS and CDR2 is YFSETQ in the germline V gene. The CDR3 protein is CASRTTGGDGYTF. CDR3 bases: TGCGCCAGCAGAACGACAGGGGGCGATGGCTACACCTTC. Full variable domain (remainder filled in from reference TRBV5-1 and TRBJ1-2): KAGVTQTPRYLIKTRGQQVTLSCSPISGHRSVSWYQQTPGQGLQFLFEYFSETQRNKGNFPGRFSGRQFSNSRSEMNVSTLELGDSALYLCASRTTGGDGYTFGSGTRLTVV.

CDR3: CASSFRTGDEQFF. The CDR3, as DNA: TGTGCCAGTAGTTTCCGGACAGGGGATGAGCAGTTCTTC. The chain employs TRBV19 and TRBJ2-1; 9 nucleotides agree with TRBD1. Germline V gene lookup returns CDR1 LNHDA and CDR2 SQIVND (reference sequence). There are 13 residues in the CDR3. With 5 bases clipped from V and 8 bases from J, the junction kept 4 bases outside the gene matches.

The rearrangement joins TRBV19 to TRBJ2-7; TRBD2 matches at 7 bases. The CDR3 consists of 13 residues. CDR1 and CDR2 (germline): LNHDA, SQIVND (reference sequence). V shed 4 bases and J 6 bases; nucleotides not matched to a gene: 6. CDR3 in DNA: TGTGCCAGTAGTAGAAGTCGCGGGGGCGAGCAGTACTTC. Its protein product is CASSRSRGGEQYF.

The rearrangement joins TRBV5-4 to TRBJ1-2; D is possibly TRBD1 (5 bases). This CDR3 is built from 14 residues. Germline CDR1 and CDR2: SGHNT and YYREEE (reference sequence). The V end was cut by 4 bases, the J end by 4 bases, with 14 bases between. CDR3 residues: CASSGGDGPYGYTF. The CDR3 DNA is TGTGCCAGCAGCGGCGGGGACGGACCCTATGGCTACACCTTC.

The chain uses TRBV18 and TRBJ2-7; 9 nucleotides line up with TRBD1. Germline trimming cut 5 bases from V and 1 base from J; bases unmatched to any gene: 3. The germline V gene encodes CDR1 KGHSH and CDR2 LQKENI. CDR3 size: 14 residues. The CDR3 DNA sequence: TGTGCCAGCTCATCCGGGACAGGGTCCTACGAGCAGTACTTC. This encodes CASSSGTGSYEQYF.

V is TRBV5-6 and J is TRBJ1-2; the D gene is possibly TRBD1 (6 bases). CDR1 and CDR2 from the germline V gene are SGHDT and YYEEEE. There are 15 residues in the CDR3. Trimming removed 3 bases at V and 4 bases at J, with 16 bases between. The CDR3 spells CASSWMDSLFYGYTF. DNA for the CDR3: TGTGCCAGCAGCTGGATGGACAGCCTCTTCTATGGCTACACCTTC.

This clone was recorded only once. The chain has TRBV19 and TRBJ2-2; D is uncertain. V was cut by 7 bases and J by 3 bases, with 12 bases left in between. The CDR3 contains 14 residues. Germline assignment: CDR1 LNHDA and CDR2 SQIVND (reference sequence). CDR3 region: CASTAGFDTGELFF. The CDR3 DNA reads TGTGCCAGTACGGCAGGCTTCGACACCGGGGAGCTGTTTTTT.

The chain uses TRBV6-1 and TRBJ1-1; TRBD1 matches 7 bases. Germline V gene data show CDR1 as MNHNS and CDR2 as SASEGT. This CDR3 has 15 residues. V trimming: 6 bases; J trimming: 0 bases; junction bases outside the gene matches: 7. The CDR3 spells CASRGRGQMNTEAFF. CDR3 bases: TGTGCCAGCAGGGGTAGGGGGCAAATGAACACTGAAGCTTTCTTT.

The chain joins TRBV19 to TRBJ2-5; D call uncertain. V shed 3 bases and J shed 3 bases, with 8 bases lying between them. CDR3 length equals 13 residues. In germline, CDR1 is LNHDA, CDR2 SQIVND (reference sequence). For the CDR3, the DNA is TGTGCCAGTAGTATTTTGAATGAAGAGACCCAGTACTTC. As protein: CASSILNEETQYF. The entire variable domain, with the rest obtained from reference TRBV19 and TRBJ2-5, is as follows: DGGITQSPKYLFRKEGQNVTLSCEQNLNHDAMYWYRQDPGQGLRLIYYSQIVNDFQKGDIAEGYSVSREKKESFPLTVTSAQKNPTAFYLCASSILNEETQYFGPGTRLLVL.

The V call is TRBV5-1, the J call TRBJ1-1, with D unresolved. V was shortened by 7 bases and J by 5 bases, with 18 bases between the two germline ends. The CDR3 spans 14 residues. Per the germline V gene, CDR1 is SGHRS and CDR2 is YFSETQ. The CDR3 DNA follows: TGCGCCAGCGGGGTAGGAGGGAAGGGTACTGAAGCTTTCTTT. Translating gives CASGVGGKGTEAFF.

This clone was found once. This chain uses TRBV11-3 with TRBJ2-7; D possibly matches TRBD1 or TRBD2 (6 bases each). Deletions cut 5 bases from V and 4 bases from J, with 12 bases between. This CDR3 is built from 13 residues. Germline CDR1 SGHNT, CDR2 YENEEA. CDR3 sequence reads: CASSPGAGYEQYF. CDR3 coding DNA: TGTGCCAGCAGCCCAGGGGCGGGGTACGAGCAGTACTTC.

This clone was observed a handful of times. The chain employs TRBV19 and TRBJ2-2; D gene uncertain. The V gene's germline CDR1 is LNHDA and CDR2 SQIVND (reference sequence). V gave up 3 bases and J gave up 4 bases, with 3 bases separating them. The CDR3 length is 12 residues. Here the CDR3 DNA reads TGTGCCAGTAGTATGGGCACCGGGGAGCTGTTTTTT. It translates to CASSMGTGELFF.

The chain couples TRBV4-1 to TRBJ1-1; D is ambiguous. There are 13 residues in the CDR3. The germline V gene has CDR1 MGHRA and CDR2 YSYEKL. The ends were cut back, 3 bases at V and 3 bases at J, with 8 bases in the middle. The CDR3 nucleotides read TGCGCCAGCAGCCAGGTACGGGACACTGAAGCTTTCTTT. This codes for CASSQVRDTEAFF.

V is TRBV27 and J is TRBJ2-3; D might be TRBD2 (6 bases). Trimming stripped 6 bases from V and 8 bases from J, with 15 bases between. Germline lookup yields CDR1 MNHEY and CDR2 SMNVEV (reference sequence). The CDR3 extends over 13 amino acids. The CDR3 DNA follows: TGTGCCAGCAGGCGGGATATTCCGAGTACGCAGTATTTT. Amino acid sequence: CASRRDIPSTQYF.

This clone was seen a single time. The chain links TRBV6-6 to TRBJ1-2; 8 nucleotides align to TRBD1. This CDR3 spans 12 amino acids. Germline CDR1 MNHNY, CDR2 SVGAGI (reference sequence). The trim removed 6 bases at V and 8 bases at J, leaving 5 bases unmatched. The chain's CDR3 is CASSGQGGGYTF. CDR3 sequence (DNA): TGTGCCAGCAGCGGACAGGGAGGAGGCTACACCTTC.

The rearrangement uses TRBV5-1 and TRBJ2-2, with D uncertain. The V gene lost 0 bases and the J gene lost 6 bases, with 3 bases spanning the gap. In germline, CDR1 is SGHRS, CDR2 YFSETQ. The CDR3 consists of 12 residues. CDR3 nucleotide sequence: TGCGCCAGCAGCTTGGGCCCCGGGGAGCTGTTTTTT. It yields the protein CASSLGPGELFF. Full variable domain (rest looked up from reference TRBV5-1 and TRBJ2-2): KAGVTQTPRYLIKTRGQQVTLSCSPISGHRSVSWYQQTPGQGLQFLFEYFSETQRNKGNFPGRFSGRQFSNSRSEMNVSTLELGDSALYLCASSLGPGELFFGEGSRLTVL.

CDR3 coding DNA: TGTGCCAGCAGAAACCAGGGACAAGAGACCCAGTACTTC. Protein: CASRNQGQETQYF. The chain links TRBV28 to TRBJ2-5; D may be TRBD1 (5 bases). Germline V gene lookup returns CDR1 MDHEN and CDR2 SYDVKM. CDR3 length equals 13 residues. V shed 6 bases and J shed 2 bases, with 10 bases lying between them.

A single count supports this clone. The rearrangement links TRBV9 to TRBJ2-1, with 10 bases aligning to TRBD2. The CDR3 contains 15 residues. V was clipped by 3 bases and J by 6 bases; unmatched bases: 6. Germline V gene sequence: CDR1 SGDLS, CDR2 YYNGEE. The CDR3 region is CASSAGTSAFNEQFF. Here the CDR3 DNA reads TGTGCCAGCAGCGCCGGGACTAGCGCATTCAATGAGCAGTTCTTC.

The chain employs TRBV6-5 and TRBJ1-5; 8 bases fit TRBD1. V gave up 6 bases and J gave up 6 bases; unmatched junction bases: 7. There are 14 residues in the CDR3. Germline V gene sequence: CDR1 MNHEY, CDR2 SVGAGI. The CDR3 is CASSARGHTQPQHF. In nucleotides, the CDR3 is TGTGCCAGCAGCGCCAGGGGGCATACTCAGCCCCAGCATTTT.

J is TRBJ1-2 and V is TRBV6-6, with 7 bases matching TRBD1. CDR3 size: 14 residues. The trim removed 5 bases at V and 4 bases at J, leaving 7 bases unmatched. In germline, CDR1 is MNHNY, CDR2 SVGAGI (reference sequence). The CDR3 sequence: CASSPRQGFYGYTF. DNA of the CDR3: TGTGCCAGCAGTCCGCGACAGGGATTCTATGGCTACACCTTC.

This clone occurred once. The chain joins TRBV7-2 to TRBJ2-7; 10 bases match TRBD2. Trimming took 5 bases from V and 4 from J; bases not matched to a gene: 8. Germline lookup yields CDR1 SGHTA and CDR2 FQGNSA. There are 15 residues in the CDR3. CDR3 sequence (DNA): TGTGCCAGCAGCCGGGCTAGCGGGAGTGGATACGAGCAGTACTTC. It codes for CASSRASGSGYEQYF.

V is TRBV19 and J is TRBJ1-5; tentative D call: TRBD1 (5 bases). This CDR3 has 17 amino acids. V was trimmed by 7 bases and J by 0 bases, leaving 19 bases between them. Germline V gene lookup returns CDR1 LNHDA and CDR2 SQIVND (reference sequence). The CDR3 region has the DNA TGTGCCAGTACTAGACAGAAGCTCGCATATAGCAATCAGCCCCAGCATTTT. It codes for CASTRQKLAYSNQPQHF.

This clone has just one count. V and J are TRBV10-3 and TRBJ2-3, with 8 bases lining up with TRBD2. This CDR3 has 17 residues. CDR1 and CDR2 (germline): ENHRY, SYGVKD. The junction had 9 bases not matched to a gene; V was cut back by 4 bases and J by 0 bases. DNA for the CDR3: TGTGCCATCAGTGGGAGCCTTAGCGGGGCTAGCACAGATACGCAGTATTTT. Translated, it gives CAISGSLSGASTDTQYF.

The V gene is TRBV6-6, the J gene TRBJ2-5; possibly TRBD2 for D (6 bases). V shed 2 bases and J shed 2 bases, with 9 bases lying between them. CDR1 and CDR2 (germline): MNHNY, SVGAGI (reference sequence). There are 14 residues in the CDR3. The CDR3 spells CASSYPGLQETQYF. DNA of the CDR3: TGTGCCAGCAGTTACCCGGGACTTCAAGAGACCCAGTACTTC.

The chain employs TRBV27 and TRBJ1-2; D gene uncertain. The germline V and J ends were trimmed by 5 bases and 1 base, with 8 bases remaining between them. CDR1 and CDR2 from the germline V gene are MNHEY and SMNVEV (reference sequence). The length of the CDR3 is 13 residues. In nucleotides, the CDR3 is TGTGCCAGCAGTCCGAAGGTTAACTATGGCTACACCTTC. Protein: CASSPKVNYGYTF.

The table lists this clone with a count of one. The chain is built from TRBV5-1 and TRBJ2-2; TRBD1 matches at 10 bases. The length of the CDR3 is 16 residues. Germline trimming cut 0 bases from V and 3 bases from J; bases unmatched to any gene: 2. Per germline, CDR1 SGHRS and CDR2 YFSETQ. For the CDR3, the DNA is TGCGCCAGCAGCTTGGCCGGGACAGGGGACACCGGGGAGCTGTTTTTT. Translated, it gives CASSLAGTGDTGELFF. Based on the CDR3 plus reference TRBV5-1 and TRBJ2-2, the full variable domain is KAGVTQTPRYLIKTRGQQVTLSCSPISGHRSVSWYQQTPGQGLQFLFEYFSETQRNKGNFPGRFSGRQFSNSRSEMNVSTLELGDSALYLCASSLAGTGDTGELFFGEGSRLTVL.

The chain employs TRBV19 and TRBJ2-7; D gene unclear. In germline, CDR1 is LNHDA, CDR2 SQIVND (reference sequence). Trimming pared 3 bases from V and 4 bases from J, leaving 10 bases between. CDR3 size: 13 residues. The CDR3 nucleotides are TGTGCCAGTAGTATCGCCAGTGGTTACGAGCAGTACTTC. It translates to CASSIASGYEQYF.

CDR3 nucleotide sequence: TGCGCCAGCAGCTTGGGGCAAACTGGAAACACCATATATTTT. Protein sequence: CASSLGQTGNTIYF. V usage is TRBV5-1 and J usage is TRBJ1-3; D ambiguous. V was clipped by 0 bases and J by 2 bases, with 6 bases between them. The CDR3 totals 14 residues. The V gene's germline CDR1 is SGHRS and CDR2 YFSETQ.

The chain uses TRBV30 and TRBJ1-1, with a weak D call TRBD1 (5 bases). The germline gives CDR1 GTSNPN, CDR2 SVGIG (reference sequence). Trimming removed 0 bases at V and 1 base at J, with 12 bases between. The CDR3 sequence is 15 residues long. The CDR3 sequence is CAWSVLGEPNTEAFF. The CDR3 bases are TGTGCCTGGAGTGTACTGGGGGAGCCGAACACTGAAGCTTTCTTT.

The V gene is TRBV5-6, the J gene TRBJ2-7; D is unresolved. Trimming removed 4 bases at V and 3 bases at J, with 8 bases between. CDR3 size: 12 residues. Germline V gene data show CDR1 as SGHDT and CDR2 as YYEEEE. The CDR3 loop is CASSRQVYEQYF. For the CDR3, the DNA is TGTGCCAGCAGCAGACAAGTCTACGAGCAGTACTTC.